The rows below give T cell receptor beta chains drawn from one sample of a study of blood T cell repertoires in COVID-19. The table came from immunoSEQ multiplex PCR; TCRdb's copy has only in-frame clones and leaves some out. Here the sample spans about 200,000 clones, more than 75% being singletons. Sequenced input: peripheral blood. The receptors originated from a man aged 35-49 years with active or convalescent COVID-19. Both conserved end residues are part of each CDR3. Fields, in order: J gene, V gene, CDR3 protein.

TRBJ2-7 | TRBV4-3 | CASSQRGDSYEQYF
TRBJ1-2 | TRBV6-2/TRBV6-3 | CASSYEAYRDGYTF
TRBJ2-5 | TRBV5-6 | CASNKRGTGGQTQYF
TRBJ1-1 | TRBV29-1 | CSVQGQGIGEAFF
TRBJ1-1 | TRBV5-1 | CASSLVGQGNSEAFF
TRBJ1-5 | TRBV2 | CASRPRQGIVQPQHF
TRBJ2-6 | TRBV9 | CASSKGAGANVLTF
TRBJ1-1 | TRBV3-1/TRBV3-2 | CASSHLSWDSSMNTEAFF
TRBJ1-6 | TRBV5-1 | CASSLEGIAGSPLHF
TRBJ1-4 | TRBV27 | CASSYRGQGEKLFF
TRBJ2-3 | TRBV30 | CAWSAGTSRSTDTQYF
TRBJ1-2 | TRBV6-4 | CASSPRSGTGFAYGYTF
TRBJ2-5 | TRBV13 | CASSQPTGDQETQYF
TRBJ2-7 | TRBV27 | CASSLSFLGLGESYEQYF
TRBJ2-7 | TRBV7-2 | CASSSYTGKSYEQYF
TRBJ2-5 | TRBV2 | CASRYFQGGETQYF
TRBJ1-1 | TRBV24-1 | CATSELPLTGMNTEAFF
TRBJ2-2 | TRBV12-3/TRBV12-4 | CASSWSGGELFF
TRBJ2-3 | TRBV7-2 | CASRLTGSTDTQYF
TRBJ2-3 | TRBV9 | CASSVTGVFTDTQYF
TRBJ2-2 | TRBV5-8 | CASSGTTGWDTGELFF
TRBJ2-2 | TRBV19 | CASSVGQGANTGELFF
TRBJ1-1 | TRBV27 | CASSLATREPNTEAFF
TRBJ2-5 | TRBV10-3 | CAISESGLAGGRETQYF
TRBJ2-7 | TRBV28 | CASSPWGQSYEQYF
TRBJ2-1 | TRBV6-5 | CASSFYQPGRPIEQFF
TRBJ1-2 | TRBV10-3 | CAISDQRAANYGYTF
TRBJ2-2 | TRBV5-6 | CASSLEQITGELFF
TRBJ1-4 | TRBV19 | CASTSGRYEKLFF
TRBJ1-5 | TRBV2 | CASSPSFPQPQHF
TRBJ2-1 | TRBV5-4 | CASSLASGSNNEQFF
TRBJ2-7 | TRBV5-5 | CASSLWGLAGDRF
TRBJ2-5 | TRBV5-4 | CASSLSGRKETQYF
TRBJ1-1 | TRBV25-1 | CASSEYSPGKGTEAFF
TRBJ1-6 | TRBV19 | CASSEATGVSPLHF
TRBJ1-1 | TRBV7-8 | CASSFVLDRSNTEAFF
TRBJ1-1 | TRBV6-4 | CASSDSMGGGTEAFF
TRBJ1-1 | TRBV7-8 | CASSIVVGNTEAFF
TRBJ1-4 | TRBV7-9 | CASSLGDRAGEKLFF
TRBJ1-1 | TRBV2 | CASTPTEMNTEAFF